This is a list of T cell receptor beta chains from one sample in a study of Graves' ophthalmopathy and Graves' hyperthyroidism. MiXCR was run by TCRdb on the multiplex PCR reads, yielding one entry per CDR3 protein. There are around 670,000 distinct CDR3 sequences in the sample; 40% occur only once, and 44% lies in the top ten. The sequencing sample was made of peripheral blood. All receptors come from an adult man with Graves' ophthalmopathy. Each CDR3 is given with its conserved first and last residue. A D gene is named only where the DNA matches it firmly. For some rows the clone size is stated as once, few or many, or as a class when expanded; others skip it.

V	D	J	size	CDR3	DNA
TRBV7-9	-	TRBJ1-6	-	CASRTDRGLRVSPLHF	TGTGCCAGCAGAACGGACCGGGGTTTAAGGGTTTCACCCCTCCACTTT
TRBV10-3	-	TRBJ1-2	many	CAISDGGTRPYGYTF	TGTGCCATCAGTGATGGGGGCACAAGGCCCTATGGCTACACCTTC
TRBV29-1	TRBD2	TRBJ2-2	few	CSVQSGGTSNTGELFF	TGCAGCGTACAAAGCGGGGGGACTTCGAACACCGGGGAGCTGTTTTTT
TRBV29-1	TRBD1	TRBJ1-2	many	CSVYPQGSYGYTF	TGCAGCGTATATCCACAGGGGAGTTATGGCTACACCTTC
TRBV20-1	-	TRBJ2-7	-	CSARHYAGLSPYEQYF	TGCAGTGCTAGACATTACGCAGGGTTGTCACCTTACGAGCAGTACTTC
TRBV6-5	-	TRBJ2-7	few	CASSQVRGNEQYF	TGTGCCAGCAGCCAAGTCCGGGGGAACGAGCAGTACTTC
TRBV9	TRBD1	TRBJ1-1	-	CASSFRQGMTEAFF	TGTGCCAGCAGTTTTAGACAGGGGATGACTGAAGCTTTCTTT
TRBV12-3/TRBV12-4	-	TRBJ1-1	once	CASRSRQRVGASF	TGTGCCAGCAGGTCACGTCAGAGGGTGGGGGCTTCCTTT
TRBV15	-	TRBJ1-3	many	CATSRDTGNTIYF	TGTGCCACCAGCAGAGATACCGGAAACACCATATATTTT
TRBV25-1	TRBD1	TRBJ1-6	-	CASTGQGNYNSPLHF	TGTGCCAGCACGGGACAGGGAAACTATAATTCACCCCTCCACTTT
TRBV7-8	-	TRBJ1-2	few	CASSLEASTGPYGYTF	TGTGCCAGCAGCTTGGAAGCCAGTACAGGACCCTATGGCTACACCTTC
TRBV19	TRBD1	TRBJ2-7	few	CASSEGPGQGASEQYF	TGTGCCAGTAGTGAGGGGCCGGGACAGGGGGCGAGCGAGCAGTACTTC
TRBV20-1	-	TRBJ2-5	-	CSARDSRTQYF	TGCAGTGCTAGAGATAGTAGGACCCAGTACTTC
TRBV7-9	-	TRBJ2-5	-	CASSPNRRNVGETQYF	TGTGCCAGCAGCCCGAACAGGCGGAATGTCGGAGAGACCCAGTACTTC
TRBV7-8	TRBD1	TRBJ2-5	-	CVSSSGQGGETQYF	TGTGTCAGCAGCTCAGGACAGGGAGGAGAGACCCAGTACTTC
TRBV11-2	-	TRBJ2-7	once	CASSLDVRAYEQYF	TGTGCCAGCAGCTTAGACGTCAGGGCCTACGAGCAGTACTTC
TRBV11-2	-	TRBJ1-4	few	CASSLDRAATNEKLFF	TGTGCCAGCAGCTTAGACCGGGCAGCAACTAATGAAAAACTGTTTTTT
TRBV6-1	-	TRBJ2-2	few	CARGAMGGELFF	TGTGCCAGAGGGGCCATGGGCGGGGAGCTGTTTTTT
TRBV19	-	TRBJ2-4	-	CASRGGAKNIQYF	TGTGCCAGTAGGGGGGGAGCCAAAAACATTCAGTACTTC
TRBV7-9	TRBD2	TRBJ2-7	few	CASTPFGASGRLEWSYEQYF	TGTGCCAGCACCCCCTTCGGTGCTAGCGGGAGGCTCGAGTGGTCCTACGAGCAGTACTTC
TRBV24-1	TRBD1	TRBJ2-5	-	CATSSPLATGSKETQYF	TGTGCCACCAGCTCGCCTCTGGCGACAGGGAGTAAAGAGACCCAGTACTTC
TRBV20-1	-	TRBJ1-2	few	CSARDYREDTF	TGCAGTGCTAGAGACTACAGGGAGGACACCTTC
TRBV5-1	TRBD1	TRBJ1-2	many	CASRPGQGARGYTF	TGCGCCAGCAGACCTGGACAGGGGGCGCGAGGCTACACCTTC
TRBV7-2	TRBD2	TRBJ2-5	many	CASSLDSSGIMETQYF	TGTGCCAGCAGCTTAGACTCGAGCGGGATCATGGAGACCCAGTACTTC
TRBV20-1	-	TRBJ1-3	few	CSARVGGRLSGNTIYF	TGCAGTGCTAGAGTGGGGGGCAGGCTCTCTGGAAACACCATATATTTT
TRBV10-3	TRBD1	TRBJ2-5	-	CASSLSPGGFETQYF	TGTGCCAGCAGTTTATCGCCAGGGGGCTTTGAGACCCAGTACTTC
TRBV5-1	-	TRBJ2-5	-	CASSLTDSGGETQYF	TGCGCCAGCAGCTTAACGGACAGCGGAGGGGAGACCCAGTACTTC
TRBV4-3	TRBD1	TRBJ2-7	-	CASSRGQGASYEQYF	TGCGCCAGCAGCCGAGGACAGGGAGCATCGTACGAGCAGTACTTC
TRBV29-1	TRBD2	TRBJ2-5	many	CSVGPGLAKETQYF	TGCAGCGTTGGGCCGGGACTAGCGAAAGAGACCCAGTACTTC
TRBV11-3	-	TRBJ2-5	-	CASSFQGPGGGRETQYF	TGTGCCAGCAGCTTTCAAGGACCGGGGGGCGGACGGGAGACCCAGTACTTC
TRBV2	TRBD1	TRBJ2-5	few	CASSDGEGGFGETQYF	TGTGCCAGCAGTGATGGGGAAGGGGGCTTCGGGGAGACCCAGTACTTC
TRBV7-3	-	TRBJ1-1	-	CASSAPRGQNTEAFF	TGTGCCAGCAGTGCTCCCCGAGGGCAAAACACTGAAGCTTTCTTT
TRBV10-3	-	TRBJ2-5	-	CAISESVVQYF	TGTGCCATCAGTGAGTCGGTAGTCCAGTACTTC
TRBV6-5	-	TRBJ1-1	-	CASSFAGKTEAFF	TGTGCCAGCAGTTTTGCGGGGAAGACTGAAGCTTTCTTT
TRBV20-1	-	TRBJ2-2	-	CSARRDTGELFF	TGCAGTGCTAGACGCGACACCGGGGAGCTGTTTTTT
TRBV6-5	TRBD2	TRBJ2-7	-	CASRRAGVDEQYF	TGTGCCAGCAGACGAGCGGGAGTTGACGAGCAGTACTTC
TRBV20-1	-	TRBJ1-2	many	CSASGSNYGYTF	TGCAGTGCTAGTGGGAGCAACTATGGCTACACCTTC
TRBV25-1	-	TRBJ2-2	few	CASSASVGGRSTGELFF	TGTGCCAGCAGCGCCTCCGTGGGGGGGCGGAGCACCGGGGAGCTGTTTTTT
TRBV25-1	TRBD2	TRBJ2-2	-	CASRPAHGRGTGELFF	TGTGCCAGCAGGCCCGCCCACGGGAGGGGCACCGGGGAGCTGTTTTTT
TRBV7-3	-	TRBJ2-7	-	CASSLEGTEAGEQYF	TGTGCCAGCAGCCTAGAGGGCACGGAGGCAGGGGAGCAGTACTTC
TRBV7-2	-	TRBJ1-1	-	CASRLGGPNTEAFF	TGTGCCAGCAGGCTGGGGGGCCCGAACACTGAAGCTTTCTTT
TRBV2	TRBD1	TRBJ1-6	-	CASSELRDSNSPLHF	TGTGCCAGCAGTGAACTTCGGGACAGCAATTCACCCCTCCACTTT
TRBV5-5	TRBD1	TRBJ1-6	few	CASSLTGGPSPLHF	TGTGCCAGCAGCCTGACAGGGGGCCCTTCACCCCTCCACTTT
TRBV24-1	-	TRBJ1-5	-	CASTRTGFSNQPQHF	TGTGCCAGCACCCGAACAGGGTTTAGCAATCAGCCCCAGCATTTT
TRBV12-3/TRBV12-4	-	TRBJ1-5	many	CASSSQGAGNQPQHF	TGTGCCAGCAGTTCCCAGGGAGCTGGCAATCAGCCCCAGCATTTT